These T cell receptor beta chains were read from a single sample in a study of identical twins. One entry per CDR3 protein, called by TCRdb with MiXCR from the 5' RACE reads. The sample lists 200,000 or so distinct CDR3 sequences; about 7.5% were seen once. This same sample was also part of a study on yellow fever vaccine responses in identical twins.

Sequences were obtained from memory (CD45RO+) T cells sorted from blood. Receptors were obtained from a woman under 30 in good health. The CDR3 runs from the conserved cysteine through the conserved F or W. The order of the fields is D gene, CDR3 length, J gene, V gene, clone size, CDR3 protein, CDR3 DNA. D genes are given only for firm matches. A clone size is listed for some rows: how often the clone was seen (once, few, many), or a class if it is expanded.

d_gene: TRBD2; len: 16; j_gene: TRBJ2-2; v_gene: TRBV3-1; abundance: few; CDR3aa: CASSKITSGATGELFF; CDR3nt: TGTGCCAGCAGCAAGATTACTAGCGGGGCTACCGGGGAGCTGTTTTTT
d_gene: .; len: 15; j_gene: TRBJ1-6; v_gene: TRBV18; abundance: few; CDR3aa: CASSQNRQPESPLHF; CDR3nt: TGTGCCAGCTCACAAAATCGCCAACCAGAGTCACCCCTCCACTTT
d_gene: .; len: 14; j_gene: TRBJ1-1; v_gene: TRBV5-6; abundance: many; CDR3aa: CASSLAGQGTEAFF; CDR3nt: TGTGCCAGCAGCTTGGCCGGTCAAGGCACTGAAGCTTTCTTT
d_gene: TRBD2; len: 15; j_gene: TRBJ2-1; v_gene: TRBV20-1; abundance: many; CDR3aa: CSAPRLAVSYNEQFF; CDR3nt: TGCAGTGCCCCGAGACTAGCGGTCTCCTACAATGAGCAGTTCTTC
d_gene: .; len: 14; j_gene: TRBJ2-7; v_gene: TRBV4-3; abundance: .; CDR3aa: CASSLSNPGYEQYF; CDR3nt: TGCGCCAGCAGCCTATCTAACCCAGGCTACGAGCAGTACTTC
d_gene: TRBD1; len: 15; j_gene: TRBJ1-2; v_gene: TRBV5-1; abundance: many; CDR3aa: CASSWGQGNLGGYTF; CDR3nt: TGCGCCAGCAGCTGGGGACAGGGGAACCTCGGAGGCTACACCTTC
d_gene: .; len: 14; j_gene: TRBJ1-4; v_gene: TRBV28; abundance: .; CDR3aa: CASSLDGRSEKLFF; CDR3nt: TGTGCCAGCAGCCTAGACGGGAGATCAGAAAAACTGTTTTTT
d_gene: .; len: 11; j_gene: TRBJ2-5; v_gene: TRBV5-6; abundance: many; CDR3aa: CASSRQETQYF; CDR3nt: TGTGCCAGCAGTCGTCAAGAGACCCAGTACTTC
d_gene: TRBD1; len: 15; j_gene: TRBJ1-4; v_gene: TRBV2; abundance: few; CDR3aa: CASSRDRGPNEKLFF; CDR3nt: TGTGCCAGCAGCCGGGACAGGGGGCCAAATGAAAAACTGTTTTTT
d_gene: .; len: 15; j_gene: TRBJ1-1; v_gene: TRBV20-1; abundance: few; CDR3aa: CSARQDLHPYTEAFF; CDR3nt: TGCAGTGCCAGACAGGACCTACACCCATACACTGAAGCTTTCTTT
d_gene: TRBD2; len: 15; j_gene: TRBJ2-2; v_gene: TRBV7-8; abundance: few; CDR3aa: CASSLGGGGTGELFF; CDR3nt: TGTGCCAGCAGCTTAGGCGGGGGGGGCACCGGGGAGCTGTTTTTT
d_gene: .; len: 12; j_gene: TRBJ1-1; v_gene: TRBV10-3; abundance: many; CDR3aa: CAISDSNTEAFF; CDR3nt: TGTGCCATCAGTGATTCGAACACTGAAGCTTTCTTT
d_gene: .; len: 16; j_gene: TRBJ1-5; v_gene: TRBV6-1; abundance: few; CDR3aa: CASSEEPNLNNQPQHF; CDR3nt: TGTGCCAGCAGTGAAGAGCCGAACCTAAACAATCAGCCCCAGCATTTT
d_gene: TRBD1; len: 14; j_gene: TRBJ2-2; v_gene: TRBV20-1; abundance: few; CDR3aa: CSARARQGIGELFF; CDR3nt: TGCAGTGCTAGAGCGAGACAGGGAATAGGGGAGCTGTTTTTT
d_gene: .; len: 14; j_gene: TRBJ1-5; v_gene: TRBV6-5; abundance: few; CDR3aa: CASSYSYSNQPQHF; CDR3nt: TGTGCCAGCAGTTACAGCTATAGCAATCAGCCCCAGCATTTT
d_gene: .; len: 16; j_gene: TRBJ2-3; v_gene: TRBV12-3/TRBV12-4; abundance: many; CDR3aa: CASSSPITYSLDTQYF; CDR3nt: TGTGCCAGCAGTTCCCCAATTACGTACTCCCTAGATACGCAGTATTTT
d_gene: .; len: 15; j_gene: TRBJ1-2; v_gene: TRBV6-5; abundance: few; CDR3aa: CASSYSFYTSYGYTF; CDR3nt: TGTGCCAGCAGTTACTCGTTCTACACATCCTATGGCTACACCTTC
d_gene: .; len: 12; j_gene: TRBJ1-2; v_gene: TRBV29-1; abundance: .; CDR3aa: CSVQRGGYGYTF; CDR3nt: TGCAGCGTGCAACGGGGGGGCTATGGCTACACCTTC
d_gene: .; len: 16; j_gene: TRBJ1-4; v_gene: TRBV28; abundance: few; CDR3aa: CASSLRDGMFNEKLFF; CDR3nt: TGTGCCAGCAGTTTAAGAGACGGAATGTTTAATGAAAAACTGTTTTTT
d_gene: .; len: 16; j_gene: TRBJ2-6; v_gene: TRBV3-1; abundance: .; CDR3aa: CASRKVNRAGANVLTF; CDR3nt: TGTGCCAGCAGAAAAGTTAACAGGGCTGGGGCCAACGTCCTGACTTTC
d_gene: TRBD1; len: 15; j_gene: TRBJ1-2; v_gene: TRBV20-1; abundance: few; CDR3aa: CSARQQGDANYGYTF; CDR3nt: TGCAGTGCTAGACAACAGGGGGACGCTAACTATGGCTACACCTTC
d_gene: .; len: 15; j_gene: TRBJ2-7; v_gene: TRBV7-2; abundance: .; CDR3aa: CASSLGGQFSYEQYF; CDR3nt: TGTGCCAGCAGCTTAGGAGGACAGTTCTCCTACGAGCAGTACTTC
d_gene: TRBD1; len: 15; j_gene: TRBJ2-1; v_gene: TRBV7-2; abundance: many; CDR3aa: CASSNRGLRENEQFF; CDR3nt: TGTGCCAGCAGCAACAGGGGGCTGCGGGAAAATGAGCAGTTCTTC
d_gene: TRBD1; len: 12; j_gene: TRBJ2-5; v_gene: TRBV20-1; abundance: .; CDR3aa: CSATGGQGSKYF; CDR3nt: TGCAGTGCTACCGGAGGACAGGGTTCGAAGTACTTC
d_gene: TRBD2; len: 16; j_gene: TRBJ2-2; v_gene: TRBV5-1; abundance: few; CDR3aa: CASSSGTSEHTGELFF; CDR3nt: TGCGCCAGCAGCTCCGGGACTAGCGAACACACCGGGGAGCTGTTTTTT
d_gene: TRBD2; len: 20; j_gene: TRBJ2-1; v_gene: TRBV11-2; abundance: .; CDR3aa: CASSSILAGGRQGGYNEQFF; CDR3nt: TGTGCCAGCAGCTCTATTCTAGCGGGAGGCCGACAAGGTGGCTACAATGAGCAGTTCTTC
d_gene: .; len: 16; j_gene: TRBJ2-5; v_gene: TRBV6-1; abundance: .; CDR3aa: CASKRARLPTQETQYF; CDR3nt: TGTGCCAGCAAAAGGGCCCGCTTACCGACCCAAGAGACCCAGTACTTC
d_gene: .; len: 13; j_gene: TRBJ2-3; v_gene: TRBV6-2/TRBV6-3; abundance: many; CDR3aa: CASSSMTGNTQYF; CDR3nt: TGTGCCAGCAGTTCTATGACTGGAAATACGCAGTATTTT
d_gene: .; len: 14; j_gene: TRBJ2-5; v_gene: TRBV11-3; abundance: .; CDR3aa: CASSFGGGRETQYF; CDR3nt: TGTGCCAGCAGCTTCGGCGGGGGCCGAGAGACCCAGTACTTC
d_gene: .; len: 14; j_gene: TRBJ2-3; v_gene: TRBV2; abundance: few; CDR3aa: CASSYRRNTDTQYF; CDR3nt: TGTGCCAGCAGTTACCGACGGAACACAGATACGCAGTATTTT
d_gene: TRBD2; len: 16; j_gene: TRBJ2-1; v_gene: TRBV29-1; abundance: .; CDR3aa: CSVSPRTSGLYNEQFF; CDR3nt: TGCAGCGTTTCTCCTAGGACTAGCGGACTCTACAATGAGCAGTTCTTC
d_gene: TRBD1; len: 13; j_gene: TRBJ1-2; v_gene: TRBV29-1; abundance: few; CDR3aa: CSVAGGPNYGYTF; CDR3nt: TGCAGCGTCGCAGGGGGCCCAAACTATGGCTACACCTTC
d_gene: TRBD2; len: 15; j_gene: TRBJ2-2; v_gene: TRBV5-1; abundance: many; CDR3aa: CASSSTSGRAGELFF; CDR3nt: TGCGCCAGCAGCTCGACTAGCGGAAGAGCCGGGGAGCTGTTTTTT
d_gene: .; len: 14; j_gene: TRBJ2-2; v_gene: TRBV27; abundance: few; CDR3aa: CASRGRPDTGELFF; CDR3nt: TGTGCCAGCCGGGGGCGCCCGGACACCGGGGAGCTGTTTTTT
d_gene: TRBD2; len: 13; j_gene: TRBJ2-2; v_gene: TRBV24-1; abundance: many; CDR3aa: CATSAAGTSGSFF; CDR3nt: TGTGCCACCAGTGCAGCCGGGACTAGCGGGAGTTTTTTT
d_gene: TRBD1; len: 16; j_gene: TRBJ2-3; v_gene: TRBV18; abundance: .; CDR3aa: CASSPPCRGIADTQYF; CDR3nt: TGTGCCAGCTCACCACCGTGCAGGGGGATCGCAGATACGCAGTATTTT
d_gene: .; len: 12; j_gene: TRBJ1-1; v_gene: TRBV28; abundance: .; CDR3aa: CASRVGTGEAFF; CDR3nt: TGTGCCAGCAGGGTCGGGACGGGTGAAGCTTTCTTT
d_gene: .; len: 15; j_gene: TRBJ2-1; v_gene: TRBV24-1; abundance: .; CDR3aa: CATSDLQRRGNEQFF; CDR3nt: TGTGCCACCAGTGATTTACAGCGCAGGGGCAATGAGCAGTTCTTC
d_gene: .; len: 11; j_gene: TRBJ2-1; v_gene: TRBV11-2; abundance: few; CDR3aa: CASSPPGGQFF; CDR3nt: TGTGCCAGCAGCCCACCGGGTGGGCAGTTCTTC
d_gene: .; len: 12; j_gene: TRBJ1-3; v_gene: TRBV20-1; abundance: .; CDR3aa: CSADTGYNTIYF; CDR3nt: TGCAGTGCCGATACAGGGTACAACACCATATATTTT
d_gene: .; len: 17; j_gene: TRBJ1-5; v_gene: TRBV4-1; abundance: many; CDR3aa: CASSQDSIGGPSQPQHF; CDR3nt: TGCGCCAGCAGCCAAGACTCCATTGGAGGCCCCAGTCAGCCCCAGCATTTT
d_gene: .; len: 14; j_gene: TRBJ1-1; v_gene: TRBV7-6; abundance: many; CDR3aa: CASSFMGENTEAFF; CDR3nt: TGTGCCAGCAGCTTTATGGGGGAGAACACTGAAGCTTTCTTT
d_gene: TRBD2; len: 18; j_gene: TRBJ2-5; v_gene: TRBV11-2; abundance: .; CDR3aa: CASSLRPRSGGAGETQYF; CDR3nt: TGTGCCAGCAGCTTACGTCCTAGATCCGGGGGGGCTGGAGAGACCCAGTACTTC
d_gene: .; len: 14; j_gene: TRBJ1-4; v_gene: TRBV7-2; abundance: many; CDR3aa: CASSPDGIIKKLFF; CDR3nt: TGTGCCAGCAGCCCTGATGGGATCATCAAAAAACTGTTTTTT
d_gene: TRBD2; len: 15; j_gene: TRBJ2-1; v_gene: TRBV15; abundance: many; CDR3aa: CATSRVAGGYNEQFF; CDR3nt: TGTGCCACCAGCAGAGTTGCGGGAGGGTACAATGAGCAGTTCTTC
d_gene: .; len: 14; j_gene: TRBJ1-5; v_gene: TRBV3-1; abundance: few; CDR3aa: CASSQAQGGQPQHF; CDR3nt: TGTGCCAGCAGCCAAGCGCAGGGTGGTCAGCCCCAGCATTTT
d_gene: TRBD2; len: 16; j_gene: TRBJ2-3; v_gene: TRBV12-5; abundance: .; CDR3aa: CASGQLAGGRPDTQYF; CDR3nt: TGTGCTAGTGGGCAACTAGCGGGGGGCCGGCCAGATACGCAGTATTTT
d_gene: .; len: 14; j_gene: TRBJ1-1; v_gene: TRBV12-3/TRBV12-4; abundance: many; CDR3aa: CASRTTGSVEGAFF; CDR3nt: TGTGCCAGCAGGACAACAGGGTCGGTGGAGGGGGCTTTCTTT
d_gene: TRBD1; len: 16; j_gene: TRBJ2-3; v_gene: TRBV28; abundance: few; CDR3aa: CASSSTGTGASDTQYF; CDR3nt: TGTGCCAGCAGCTCGACCGGGACAGGGGCTTCAGATACGCAGTATTTT
d_gene: TRBD1; len: 13; j_gene: TRBJ1-1; v_gene: TRBV3-1; abundance: .; CDR3aa: CASSPGGWNEAFF; CDR3nt: TGTGCCAGCAGCCCAGGGGGTTGGAATGAAGCTTTCTTT
d_gene: .; len: 13; j_gene: TRBJ2-7; v_gene: TRBV5-6; abundance: .; CDR3aa: CASSFVLAGEQYF; CDR3nt: TGTGCCAGCAGCTTTGTCTTAGCTGGCGAGCAGTACTTC
d_gene: .; len: 16; j_gene: TRBJ2-5; v_gene: TRBV3-1; abundance: .; CDR3aa: CACSRLRTGSQETQYF; CDR3nt: TGTGCCTGCAGCCGCCTAAGAACAGGGAGCCAAGAGACCCAGTACTTC
d_gene: TRBD1; len: 13; j_gene: TRBJ1-1; v_gene: TRBV12-3/TRBV12-4; abundance: .; CDR3aa: CSSSTDRAREAFF; CDR3nt: TGTTCCAGCAGTACGGACAGGGCTCGAGAAGCTTTCTTT
d_gene: TRBD2; len: 15; j_gene: TRBJ2-1; v_gene: TRBV6-1; abundance: many; CDR3aa: CASRMTSGRNNEQFF; CDR3nt: TGTGCCAGCAGAATGACTAGCGGGCGGAACAATGAGCAGTTCTTC
d_gene: TRBD2; len: 14; j_gene: TRBJ2-7; v_gene: TRBV7-9; abundance: many; CDR3aa: CASSFGGGAYEQYF; CDR3nt: TGTGCCAGCAGCTTTGGCGGGGGGGCCTACGAGCAGTACTTC